The rows below give T cell receptor beta chains drawn from one sample of a study of post-analysis software for immune sequencing data. TCRdb reprocessed the PCR reads with MiXCR, giving one entry per CDR3 protein. This sample carries 600,000 to 750,000 distinct CDR3 sequences, approximately 60% of them seen once, and the ten largest clones take around 10%. Material for sequencing was blood. The receptor set was obtained from a girl aged 2-10 years with multiple sclerosis. CDR3s include the opening cysteine and the closing phenylalanine or tryptophan. The D gene is left open where the match is weak. The size of a clone is reported for some rows only, either as once, few or many, or as a class for expanded clones.

j_call: TRBJ2-7
d_call: TRBD2
v_call: TRBV20-1
clone_size: NA
cdr3_nt: TGCAGTGCTAATAGCGGGACCTACGAGCAGTACTTC
cdr3_aa: CSANSGTYEQYF

j_call: TRBJ1-1
d_call: NA
v_call: TRBV11-2
clone_size: NA
cdr3_nt: TGTGCCAGCAGCCCCCCTCTGGCCTGGACAGACCAGAACACTGAAGCTTTCTTT
cdr3_aa: CASSPPLAWTDQNTEAFF

j_call: TRBJ2-7
d_call: NA
v_call: TRBV9
clone_size: once
cdr3_nt: TGTGCCAGCAGTAGGGGACAAATGCTACCAACCGAGCAGTACTTC
cdr3_aa: CASSRGQMLPTEQYF

j_call: TRBJ2-1
d_call: TRBD2
v_call: TRBV6-5
clone_size: few
cdr3_nt: TGTGCCAGCACAGACGGCGGGGGGCCCTACAATGAGCAGTTCTTC
cdr3_aa: CASTDGGGPYNEQFF

j_call: TRBJ2-1
d_call: NA
v_call: TRBV18
clone_size: NA
cdr3_nt: TGTGCCAGCTCACCAAAGGCCGGGGGTCCCAATGAGCAGTTCTTC
cdr3_aa: CASSPKAGGPNEQFF

j_call: TRBJ2-3
d_call: NA
v_call: TRBV6-5
clone_size: NA
cdr3_nt: TGTGCCAGCAGTTACCGGGCGGAAGATACGCAGTATTTT
cdr3_aa: CASSYRAEDTQYF

j_call: TRBJ2-7
d_call: TRBD1
v_call: TRBV6-2/TRBV6-3
clone_size: NA
cdr3_nt: TGTGCCAGCAGTCTCGGGACAGGGTTCGACGAGCAGTACTTC
cdr3_aa: CASSLGTGFDEQYF

j_call: TRBJ2-7
d_call: NA
v_call: TRBV12-3/TRBV12-4
clone_size: NA
cdr3_nt: TGTGCCAGCAATTTGGGGGGGGCAGCCTTACCCTACGAGCAGTACTTC
cdr3_aa: CASNLGGAALPYEQYF

j_call: TRBJ2-3
d_call: TRBD1
v_call: TRBV12-3/TRBV12-4
clone_size: few
cdr3_nt: TGTGCCAGCAGTTTACCGGACAGGGGGCAGGGTACGCGGTATTTT
cdr3_aa: CASSLPDRGQGTRYF

j_call: TRBJ1-2
d_call: NA
v_call: TRBV5-1
clone_size: few
cdr3_nt: TGCGCCAGCAGCTTGTTTAGGGAGGAGGATGGCTACACCTTC
cdr3_aa: CASSLFREEDGYTF

j_call: TRBJ1-6
d_call: TRBD1
v_call: TRBV5-1
clone_size: few
cdr3_nt: TGCGCCAGCAGCTTAGGGACAGATGTTTCACCCCTCCACTTT
cdr3_aa: CASSLGTDVSPLHF

j_call: TRBJ1-2
d_call: TRBD1
v_call: TRBV28
clone_size: NA
cdr3_nt: TGTGCCAGCGCTTACCTAGGGGGCGTTTATGGCTACACCTTC
cdr3_aa: CASAYLGGVYGYTF

j_call: TRBJ1-6
d_call: NA
v_call: TRBV12-3/TRBV12-4
clone_size: once
cdr3_nt: TGTGCCAGCAGTGTCCGGGTTCCGTATAATTCACCCCTCCACTTT
cdr3_aa: CASSVRVPYNSPLHF

j_call: TRBJ2-5
d_call: TRBD2
v_call: TRBV12-3/TRBV12-4
clone_size: NA
cdr3_nt: TGTGCCAGCAGTTTTAGGCGGGGGGGTGGAGAGACCCAGTACTTC
cdr3_aa: CASSFRRGGGETQYF

j_call: TRBJ1-2
d_call: NA
v_call: TRBV5-4
clone_size: few
cdr3_nt: TGTGCCAGCAGCCCGGGGGGGACCGACTATGGCTACACCTTC
cdr3_aa: CASSPGGTDYGYTF

j_call: TRBJ2-5
d_call: TRBD2
v_call: TRBV6-6
clone_size: NA
cdr3_nt: TGTGCCAGCATATACAGCGGGGGGGCGATGGAGACCCAGTACTTC
cdr3_aa: CASIYSGGAMETQYF

j_call: TRBJ1-2
d_call: NA
v_call: TRBV10-3
clone_size: few
cdr3_nt: TGTGCCATCAGTGAGTCGAGGGGGGGCGGCTACACCTTC
cdr3_aa: CAISESRGGGYTF

j_call: TRBJ1-2
d_call: NA
v_call: TRBV6-6
clone_size: NA
cdr3_nt: TGTGCCAGCAGTTCAGGACCTATTCCCTATGGCTACACCTTC
cdr3_aa: CASSSGPIPYGYTF

j_call: TRBJ2-1
d_call: TRBD2
v_call: TRBV6-6
clone_size: NA
cdr3_nt: TGTGCCAGCAGTTACAGGAGACTAGCGGGGGGGGATGAGCAGTTCTTC
cdr3_aa: CASSYRRLAGGDEQFF

j_call: TRBJ1-1
d_call: NA
v_call: TRBV20-1
clone_size: NA
cdr3_nt: TGCAGTGCGCAGATGGAGGGGCGGGTCGGAGCTTTCTTT
cdr3_aa: CSAQMEGRVGAFF

j_call: TRBJ1-2
d_call: NA
v_call: TRBV2
clone_size: NA
cdr3_nt: TGTGCCAGCCTACAGCAGGTGACGGGCTATGGCTACACCTTC
cdr3_aa: CASLQQVTGYGYTF

j_call: TRBJ1-6
d_call: NA
v_call: TRBV12-3/TRBV12-4
clone_size: NA
cdr3_nt: TGTGCCAGCAGGGAAGGGGACACTTATTCACCCCTCCACTTT
cdr3_aa: CASREGDTYSPLHF

j_call: TRBJ2-1
d_call: TRBD2
v_call: TRBV7-2
clone_size: NA
cdr3_nt: TGTGCCAGCAGCTTGACTAGCGGGGGGGCCGGGCAATTCAATGAGCAGTTCTTC
cdr3_aa: CASSLTSGGAGQFNEQFF

j_call: TRBJ2-5
d_call: NA
v_call: TRBV29-1
clone_size: NA
cdr3_nt: TGCAGCGTCAAACGGAACAGCCGGCAGCAAGAGACCCAGTACTTC
cdr3_aa: CSVKRNSRQQETQYF

j_call: TRBJ2-1
d_call: NA
v_call: TRBV20-1
clone_size: NA
cdr3_nt: TGCAGTGCCAGCACTACCGGGACTGGAACGAATGAGCAGTTCTTC
cdr3_aa: CSASTTGTGTNEQFF

j_call: TRBJ2-7
d_call: NA
v_call: TRBV20-1
clone_size: NA
cdr3_nt: TGCAGTGTAATAGTATCCACCTACGAGCAGTACTTC
cdr3_aa: CSVIVSTYEQYF

j_call: TRBJ2-1
d_call: TRBD2
v_call: TRBV20-1
clone_size: NA
cdr3_nt: TGCAGTGCTATAGACGTCCGGGGGGACGGTAGCAATGAGCAGTTCTTC
cdr3_aa: CSAIDVRGDGSNEQFF

j_call: TRBJ1-2
d_call: NA
v_call: TRBV12-3/TRBV12-4
clone_size: NA
cdr3_nt: TGTGCCAGCAGTTTGTCAAGGGGCTACACCTTC
cdr3_aa: CASSLSRGYTF

j_call: TRBJ1-1
d_call: TRBD1
v_call: TRBV7-3
clone_size: NA
cdr3_nt: TGTGCCAGCAGCTTAAGGCGGCCGGGACAGGGGAACAGGGACACTGAAGCTTTCTTT
cdr3_aa: CASSLRRPGQGNRDTEAFF

j_call: TRBJ2-1
d_call: NA
v_call: TRBV29-1
clone_size: NA
cdr3_nt: TGCAGCGTTGAAGGGGGGGCAGGCATTCTTTTGGAGCAGTTCTTC
cdr3_aa: CSVEGGAGILLEQFF

j_call: TRBJ1-2
d_call: TRBD1
v_call: TRBV10-3
clone_size: NA
cdr3_nt: TGTGCCATCAGTCCGGGGAGGGACAGTGCTATCTATGGCTACACCTTC
cdr3_aa: CAISPGRDSAIYGYTF

j_call: TRBJ2-4
d_call: NA
v_call: TRBV5-1
clone_size: NA
cdr3_nt: TGCGCCAGCAGCTCCAATCAGGGATTAGCCAAAAACATTCAGTACTTC
cdr3_aa: CASSSNQGLAKNIQYF

j_call: TRBJ1-5
d_call: NA
v_call: TRBV5-1
clone_size: NA
cdr3_nt: TGCGCCAGCAGCTTGGACAGTTTTAGCAATCAGCCCCAGCATTTT
cdr3_aa: CASSLDSFSNQPQHF

j_call: TRBJ2-5
d_call: NA
v_call: TRBV20-1
clone_size: NA
cdr3_nt: TGCAGTGCTAGACCAAATCTTCAGCGGAGACAAGAGACCCAGTACTTC
cdr3_aa: CSARPNLQRRQETQYF

j_call: TRBJ2-7
d_call: NA
v_call: TRBV20-1
clone_size: few
cdr3_nt: TGCAGTGCCGAGATGACAGAAACTTACGAGCAGTACTTC
cdr3_aa: CSAEMTETYEQYF

j_call: TRBJ2-3
d_call: NA
v_call: TRBV20-1
clone_size: NA
cdr3_nt: TGCAGTGCTAAGGGGGGGCAAACAGATACGCACTATTTT
cdr3_aa: CSAKGGQTDTHYF

j_call: TRBJ2-1
d_call: TRBD2
v_call: TRBV5-5
clone_size: NA
cdr3_nt: TGTGCCAGCAGCTCGCCGTGGTTGCGGGAGTTTTCCGGGGATGAGCAGTTCTTC
cdr3_aa: CASSSPWLREFSGDEQFF

j_call: TRBJ2-7
d_call: TRBD2
v_call: TRBV11-2
clone_size: once
cdr3_nt: TGTGCCAGCAGCTTAGATAGCCTAGCGGAGAAGAACTACGAGCAGTACTTC
cdr3_aa: CASSLDSLAEKNYEQYF

j_call: TRBJ2-1
d_call: TRBD1
v_call: TRBV2
clone_size: NA
cdr3_nt: TGTGCCAGCCAGTCCCGGGACAGGGGCAATGAGCGGTTCTTC
cdr3_aa: CASQSRDRGNERFF

j_call: TRBJ2-1
d_call: TRBD2
v_call: TRBV4-2
clone_size: once
cdr3_nt: TGTGCCAGCAGCCAAGAAGCGGGAGCTCTCAATGAGCAGTTCTTC
cdr3_aa: CASSQEAGALNEQFF

j_call: TRBJ2-1
d_call: NA
v_call: TRBV25-1
clone_size: NA
cdr3_nt: TGTGCCAGCAGCGCGACCGCGAGCTCCTACAATGAGCAGTTCTTC
cdr3_aa: CASSATASSYNEQFF

j_call: TRBJ1-2
d_call: NA
v_call: TRBV5-6
clone_size: NA
cdr3_nt: TGTGCCAGCAGCTTTAAACGAGGGGCCTATGGCTACACCTTC
cdr3_aa: CASSFKRGAYGYTF

j_call: TRBJ2-4
d_call: NA
v_call: TRBV5-1
clone_size: NA
cdr3_nt: TGCGCCAGCAGCTTTCAACAGGGGAGGGTGTGGGAGCAGTACTTC
cdr3_aa: CASSFQQGRVWEQYF

j_call: TRBJ2-3
d_call: NA
v_call: TRBV7-8
clone_size: NA
cdr3_nt: TGTGCCAGCAGTTTACGGACAGTTTGGGATACGCAGTATTTT
cdr3_aa: CASSLRTVWDTQYF

j_call: TRBJ2-3
d_call: NA
v_call: TRBV7-9
clone_size: NA
cdr3_nt: TGTGCCAGCAGCCCGACGACCGGGCCCACAGATACGCAGTATTTT
cdr3_aa: CASSPTTGPTDTQYF

j_call: TRBJ2-7
d_call: NA
v_call: TRBV11-2
clone_size: NA
cdr3_nt: TGTGCCAGCAGCCTAGGCGCGGGCCTCTCCGAGCAGTACTTC
cdr3_aa: CASSLGAGLSEQYF

j_call: TRBJ2-3
d_call: NA
v_call: TRBV5-1
clone_size: NA
cdr3_nt: TGCGCCAGCAGCGGAACGGGACGGAGCACAGATACGCAGTATTTT
cdr3_aa: CASSGTGRSTDTQYF

j_call: TRBJ2-5
d_call: NA
v_call: TRBV20-1
clone_size: NA
cdr3_nt: TGCAGTGCTAGAGATTTTCAGGAGATCGATGAGCAGTACTTC
cdr3_aa: CSARDFQEIDEQYF

j_call: TRBJ2-1
d_call: TRBD2
v_call: TRBV18
clone_size: NA
cdr3_nt: TGTGCCAGCTCACCTGAAACCCTTTTGCGGCGGGAGAGGTGGAATGAGCAGTTCTTC
cdr3_aa: CASSPETLLRRERWNEQFF

j_call: TRBJ2-5
d_call: TRBD2
v_call: TRBV7-2
clone_size: few
cdr3_nt: TGTGCCAGCAGCTCCCGACTAGCGGGGGGTTCACCACAGACCCAGTACTTC
cdr3_aa: CASSSRLAGGSPQTQYF

j_call: TRBJ2-3
d_call: NA
v_call: TRBV19
clone_size: NA
cdr3_nt: TGTGCCAGTAGCGTCTTACGAGAAACAGATACGCAGTATTTT
cdr3_aa: CASSVLRETDTQYF

j_call: TRBJ2-1
d_call: TRBD2
v_call: TRBV20-1
clone_size: few
cdr3_nt: TGCAGTGCTAGAGTCGGCGGGGGGGCAACTGAGCAGTTCTTC
cdr3_aa: CSARVGGGATEQFF

j_call: TRBJ1-2
d_call: TRBD1
v_call: TRBV5-1
clone_size: few
cdr3_nt: TGCGCCAGCAGGTGGGACAGCTATGGCTACACCTTC
cdr3_aa: CASRWDSYGYTF

j_call: TRBJ2-1
d_call: TRBD2
v_call: TRBV5-1
clone_size: few
cdr3_nt: TGCGCCAGCAGCCCAGGGACTAGCAGCGATGAGCAGTTCTTC
cdr3_aa: CASSPGTSSDEQFF

j_call: TRBJ2-1
d_call: TRBD2
v_call: TRBV27
clone_size: NA
cdr3_nt: TGTGCCAGCAGGCCGGGACTAGCGGGAGGGTTTATCTACAATGAGCAGTTCTTC
cdr3_aa: CASRPGLAGGFIYNEQFF

j_call: TRBJ2-1
d_call: TRBD2
v_call: TRBV19
clone_size: NA
cdr3_nt: TGTGCCAGTAGTACCCTAGCGGGGATCTACAATGAGCAGTTCTTC
cdr3_aa: CASSTLAGIYNEQFF

j_call: TRBJ2-1
d_call: NA
v_call: TRBV12-3/TRBV12-4
clone_size: few
cdr3_nt: TGTGCCAGCAGCCAGGACCCGAGCTCCTACAATGAGCAGTTCTTC
cdr3_aa: CASSQDPSSYNEQFF

j_call: TRBJ2-2
d_call: NA
v_call: TRBV24-1
clone_size: NA
cdr3_nt: TGTGCCACCAGCACGGCCTGGGGGACCGGGGAGCTGTTTTTT
cdr3_aa: CATSTAWGTGELFF

j_call: TRBJ2-3
d_call: TRBD2
v_call: TRBV20-1
clone_size: NA
cdr3_nt: TGCAGTGCTAGTGTAGCGGGGATCACAGATACGCAGTATTTT
cdr3_aa: CSASVAGITDTQYF

j_call: TRBJ2-7
d_call: TRBD1
v_call: TRBV19
clone_size: NA
cdr3_nt: TGTGCCAGTAGTATAGTTGCGGGACAGGGCTACGAGCAGTACTTC
cdr3_aa: CASSIVAGQGYEQYF